This T cell receptor beta chain was identified in a study of post-analysis software for immune sequencing data. Regarding this clonotype: What it recognizes is unknown.

Study-wide points: Relative to controls, patients had five TRBV segments at higher frequency, with TRBV5-6, TRBV5-1 and TRBV20-1 among these.

CDR1 and CDR2 from the germline V gene are SGHAT and FQNNGV. The trim removed 1 base at V and 4 bases at J, leaving 10 bases unmatched. The CDR3 contains 17 residues. The library was made from cDNA and included unique molecular identifiers. TCRdb re-analysed the PCR reads in MiXCR, keeping a single row per CDR3 protein. The profile shows some 690,000 distinct CDR3 sequences, 25% to 30% of them singletons. V and J are TRBV11-2 and TRBJ2-7; 10 positions agree with TRBD1. Specimen: blood. This receptor was taken from a girl aged 10-17 years with multiple sclerosis. The CDR3 protein is CASSLGGVTGGSYEQYF. DNA of the CDR3: TGTGCCAGCAGCTTAGGGGGTGTGACAGGGGGCTCTTACGAGCAGTACTTC.